This is a list of T cell receptor beta chains from one sample in a study of T cell repertoires in cytomegalovirus infection. One entry per CDR3 protein results from TCRdb running MiXCR on the reads. This table holds about 300,000 distinct CDR3 sequences, 9.6% found once. The sequenced material came from PBMCs. Receptors were obtained from a human donor in good health (CMV status not recorded). Some clones in this sample may be carry-over from other donors' samples. CDR3s include the opening cysteine and the closing phenylalanine or tryptophan. The D gene is left open where the match is weak. Where a row states a size, it is once, few, many or the class of an expanded clone; other rows omit it.

j_call: TRBJ2-4; clone_size: NA; d_call: NA; v_call: TRBV20-1; cdr3_nt: TGCAGTGCTAGACGGGGCAAAAACATTCAGTACTTC; cdr3_aa: CSARRGKNIQYF
j_call: TRBJ1-5; clone_size: many; d_call: NA; v_call: TRBV5-6; cdr3_nt: TGTGCCAGCAGCTTGGCAGGGTTGACCCAGCATTTT; cdr3_aa: CASSLAGLTQHF
j_call: TRBJ2-5; clone_size: NA; d_call: TRBD1; v_call: TRBV7-9; cdr3_nt: TGTGCCAGCAGCTTAGGCCAGGGGGTGACCCAGTACTTC; cdr3_aa: CASSLGQGVTQYF
j_call: TRBJ2-7; clone_size: many; d_call: NA; v_call: TRBV14; cdr3_nt: TGTGCCAGCAGCCGCCCAGCCTCCTACGAGCAGTACTTC; cdr3_aa: CASSRPASYEQYF
j_call: TRBJ1-1; clone_size: many; d_call: NA; v_call: TRBV7-2; cdr3_nt: TGTGCCAGCAGCTTAAGGGGTGTGTCTTTCTTT; cdr3_aa: CASSLRGVSFF
j_call: TRBJ2-6; clone_size: NA; d_call: NA; v_call: TRBV5-5; cdr3_nt: TGTGCCAGCAGCTTGGTAGCATCTGGGGCCAACGTCCTGACTTTC; cdr3_aa: CASSLVASGANVLTF
j_call: TRBJ1-4; clone_size: many; d_call: NA; v_call: TRBV7-9; cdr3_nt: TGTGCCAGCAGCCGTGGGGCGAATGAAAAACTGTTTTTT; cdr3_aa: CASSRGANEKLFF
j_call: TRBJ2-7; clone_size: NA; d_call: NA; v_call: TRBV29-1; cdr3_nt: TGCAGCGTCGCGGACAGAAAAGCCTACGAGCAGTACTTC; cdr3_aa: CSVADRKAYEQYF
j_call: TRBJ1-1; clone_size: many; d_call: NA; v_call: TRBV15; cdr3_nt: TGTGCCACCAGCAGACCAAGGGCGAACACTGAAGCTTTCTTT; cdr3_aa: CATSRPRANTEAFF
j_call: TRBJ1-4; clone_size: many; d_call: TRBD1; v_call: TRBV7-9; cdr3_nt: TGTGCCAGCAGCCCCTCGGACAGGGGGATTACTAATGAAAAACTGTTTTTT; cdr3_aa: CASSPSDRGITNEKLFF
j_call: TRBJ2-1; clone_size: many; d_call: NA; v_call: TRBV9; cdr3_nt: TGTGCCAGCAGCGTAGAGGGAAATCACCATGAGCAGTTCTTC; cdr3_aa: CASSVEGNHHEQFF
j_call: TRBJ1-1; clone_size: NA; d_call: NA; v_call: TRBV6-6; cdr3_nt: TGTGCCAGCAGCCACCGGTCTGCTGAAGCTTTCTTT; cdr3_aa: CASSHRSAEAFF
j_call: TRBJ1-2; clone_size: many; d_call: TRBD1; v_call: TRBV12-3/TRBV12-4; cdr3_nt: TGTGCCAGCAGTTTCCCGGGACAGAGTATCTATGGCTACACCTTC; cdr3_aa: CASSFPGQSIYGYTF
j_call: TRBJ1-4; clone_size: many; d_call: TRBD1; v_call: TRBV28; cdr3_nt: TGTGCCAGCAGTTTGCCCGGGACAGGGGAAGAAAAACTGTTTTTT; cdr3_aa: CASSLPGTGEEKLFF
j_call: TRBJ2-3; clone_size: few; d_call: NA; v_call: TRBV20-1; cdr3_nt: TGCAGTGCTAGGCCTAGGGGTTCCACAGATACGCAGTATTTT; cdr3_aa: CSARPRGSTDTQYF
j_call: TRBJ2-2; clone_size: many; d_call: TRBD2; v_call: TRBV7-2; cdr3_nt: TGTGCCAGCAGCTCGACTAGCGGGGGAAACACCGGGGAGCTGTTTTTT; cdr3_aa: CASSSTSGGNTGELFF
j_call: TRBJ1-4; clone_size: few; d_call: NA; v_call: TRBV7-3; cdr3_nt: TGTGCCAGCAGCGCAAGGGGTGTTGCGAATGAAAAACTGTTTTTT; cdr3_aa: CASSARGVANEKLFF
j_call: TRBJ1-5; clone_size: many; d_call: NA; v_call: TRBV7-2; cdr3_nt: TGTGCCAGCAGTATATCGGATCAGCCCCAGCATTTT; cdr3_aa: CASSISDQPQHF
j_call: TRBJ2-2; clone_size: few; d_call: NA; v_call: TRBV11-3; cdr3_nt: TGTGCCAGCAGCTTGAGGTTTGGGGCCGGCCCCGGGGAGCTGTTTTTT; cdr3_aa: CASSLRFGAGPGELFF
j_call: TRBJ1-2; clone_size: many; d_call: NA; v_call: TRBV7-9; cdr3_nt: TGTGCCAGCAGCCAAGGGGTTATATATGGCTACACCTTC; cdr3_aa: CASSQGVIYGYTF
j_call: TRBJ2-1; clone_size: NA; d_call: NA; v_call: TRBV6-5; cdr3_nt: TGTGCCAGCACCGGGGGAGGTGGGAGTGAGCAGTTCTTC; cdr3_aa: CASTGGGGSEQFF
j_call: TRBJ2-3; clone_size: many; d_call: TRBD2; v_call: TRBV6-2/TRBV6-3; cdr3_nt: TGTGCCAGCAGTTACGGTGGACTAGCATTCACCTATACGCAGTATTTT; cdr3_aa: CASSYGGLAFTYTQYF
j_call: TRBJ1-4; clone_size: many; d_call: NA; v_call: TRBV5-6; cdr3_nt: TGTGCCAGCAGCTTGGAACAGACAACTAATGAAAAACTGTTTTTT; cdr3_aa: CASSLEQTTNEKLFF